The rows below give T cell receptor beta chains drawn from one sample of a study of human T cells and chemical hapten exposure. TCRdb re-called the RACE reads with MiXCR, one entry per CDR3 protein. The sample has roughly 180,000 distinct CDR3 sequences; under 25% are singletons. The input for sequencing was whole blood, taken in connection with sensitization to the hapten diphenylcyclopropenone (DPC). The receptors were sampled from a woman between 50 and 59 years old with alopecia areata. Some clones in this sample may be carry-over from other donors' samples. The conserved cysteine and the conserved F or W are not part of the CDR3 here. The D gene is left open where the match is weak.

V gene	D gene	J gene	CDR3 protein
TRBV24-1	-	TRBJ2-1	ATSDFDEQF
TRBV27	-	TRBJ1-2	ASSGTNYGYT
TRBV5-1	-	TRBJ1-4	ASSMDRTNEKLF
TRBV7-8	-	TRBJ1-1	ASEVGPNTEAF
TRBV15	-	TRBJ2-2	ATSRDTTGSLKSGELF
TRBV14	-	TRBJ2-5	ASSQELKETQY
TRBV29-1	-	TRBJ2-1	SVEGGGHTSYNEQF
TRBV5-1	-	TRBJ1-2	ASSSEPDPNYGYT
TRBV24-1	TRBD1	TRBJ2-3	ATETGTGITDTQY
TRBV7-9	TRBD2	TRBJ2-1	ASSQGLAVPNEQF
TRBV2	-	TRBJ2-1	ASSTRTTYNEQF
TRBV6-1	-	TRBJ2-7	ASSEANGYEQY
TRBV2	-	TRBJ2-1	ASSITSALHNEQF
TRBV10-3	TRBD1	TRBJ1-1	AISEDREGTEAF
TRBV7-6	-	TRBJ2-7	ASSVVLGDEQY
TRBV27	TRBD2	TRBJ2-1	ASIKLAGGSYNEQF
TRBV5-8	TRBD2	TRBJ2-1	ASSLMGTIDNEQF
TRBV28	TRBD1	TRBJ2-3	ASSPDRGRDTQY
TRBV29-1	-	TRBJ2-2	SVDRGPGELF
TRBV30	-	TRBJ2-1	AWSALNLNSRYNEQF
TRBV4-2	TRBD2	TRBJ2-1	ASSQTLPLERGSYNEQF
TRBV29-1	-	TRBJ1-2	SVERGVANYGYT
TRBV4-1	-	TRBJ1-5	ASSTVIRNQPQH
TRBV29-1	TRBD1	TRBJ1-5	SVRQGIQPQH
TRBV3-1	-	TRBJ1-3	ASSQGGAQARNTIY
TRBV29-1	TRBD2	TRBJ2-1	SVSRGRDEQF
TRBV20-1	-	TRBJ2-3	SARGDRTDTQY
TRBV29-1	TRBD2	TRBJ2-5	SVEGEGLGETQY
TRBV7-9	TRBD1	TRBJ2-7	ASSNTGTEITYEQY
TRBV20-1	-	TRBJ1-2	GLTEDYGYT
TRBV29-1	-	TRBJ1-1	SSHTGRGTEAF
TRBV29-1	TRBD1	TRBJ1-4	SVGTASNEKLF
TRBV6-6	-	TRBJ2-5	ASSSVGLGGETQY
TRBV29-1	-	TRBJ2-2	SVAETGMPGELF
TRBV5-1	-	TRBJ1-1	ASSLAGTPEAF
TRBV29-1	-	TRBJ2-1	SVVAWNEQF
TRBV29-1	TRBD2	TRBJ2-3	SVVLTPLAVMDTQY
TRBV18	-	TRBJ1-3	ASSPSGPSSGNTIY
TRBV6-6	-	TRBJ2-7	ASSADFSYEQY